The next 8 T cell receptor beta chains were all read from a single sample in a study of CD8 T cells in ankylosing spondylitis. Broader study findings: A motif of under 10 highly homologous TCR beta variants was seen as apparently characteristic of ankylosing spondylitis blood.

TCRdb re-analysed the 5' RACE reads in MiXCR, keeping a single row per CDR3 protein. In the table there are roughly 700,000 distinct CDR3 sequences, 15% to 20% of which are singletons. For these TCRs, the target antigens are not known. The sequencing sample was made of blood, either unsorted or a sorted T cell fraction (not recorded which). Receptors originate from a male donor with ankylosing spondylitis.

This clonotype was counted only a few times. Written as DNA, the CDR3 is TGCGCCAGCAGCTCAGAGGTGGGAGGGGTCGGCTATGGCTACACCTTC. Amino acid sequence: CASSSEVGGVGYGYTF. The rearrangement links TRBV5-1 to TRBJ1-2; maybe TRBD1 (5 bases). CDR1 SGHRS and CDR2 YFSETQ come from the germline V gene. The CDR3 has 16 amino acids. V shed 3 bases and J shed 4 bases, with 19 bases lying between them.

This clonotype was counted between two and nine times. The V gene is TRBV20-1, the J gene TRBJ1-6, with D perhaps TRBD1 (5 bases). Germline V gives CDR1 DFQATT, CDR2 SNEGSKA (reference sequence). Trimming cost V 2 bases and J 4 bases, with 15 bases left between them. This CDR3 has 16 amino acids. CDR3 sequence reads: CSARNLGVDYNSPLHF. In nucleotides, the CDR3 is TGCAGTGCTAGAAATTTGGGGGTCGATTATAATTCACCCCTCCACTTT.

V is TRBV7-6 and J is TRBJ2-3; D is undetermined. V was shortened by 5 bases and J by 10 bases, with 13 bases between the two germline ends. This CDR3 contains 12 residues. The germline V gene has CDR1 SGHVS and CDR2 FNYEAQ. As DNA, the CDR3 is TGTGCCAGCAGCCCCGCTGCCGGTGCGCAGTATTTT. It encodes CASSPAAGAQYF.

This clonotype was found many times. The V gene is TRBV6-2 or TRBV6-3, the J gene TRBJ2-1; D is unclear. Germline-derived CDR1 and CDR2 are MNHEY and SVGEGT. V lost 3 bases and J lost 5, with 8 bases in between. The CDR3 runs 13 residues. The DNA for the CDR3 is TGTGCCAGCAGTTATACCGAGAACAATGAGCAGTTCTTC. This encodes CASSYTENNEQFF.

This clonotype was counted a few times. The chain combines TRBV3-1 with TRBJ2-1; TRBD1 might be the D (6 bases). Trimming stripped 4 bases from V and 2 bases from J, with 12 bases between. Germline CDR1 LGHDT, CDR2 YNNKEL (reference sequence). CDR3 size: 15 residues. CDR3: CASSPPGTPYNEQFF. The CDR3 DNA sequence: TGTGCCAGCAGCCCTCCCGGGACACCCTACAATGAGCAGTTCTTC.

The V call is TRBV20-1, the J call TRBJ1-5, with 12 bases that match TRBD1. CDR1 DFQATT and CDR2 SNEGSKA come from the germline V gene (reference sequence). The CDR3 is 16 residues long. V was pared by 6 bases and J by 0 bases, with 6 bases of the junction left unmatched. The DNA of the CDR3 is TGCAGTGCGAAGGGACAGGGGGCCTATAGCAATCAGCCCCAGCATTTT. Translating it yields CSAKGQGAYSNQPQHF.

V is TRBV7-3 and J is TRBJ2-3; the match to TRBD2 covers 8 bases. J was trimmed by 6 bases and V by 1 base; bases with no gene match: 9. The CDR3 sequence is 16 residues long. From germline, CDR1 is SGHTA and CDR2 FQGTGA. The CDR3 here is CASSLIAGGLRDTQYF. The CDR3 coding sequence is TGTGCCAGCAGCTTAATTGCGGGGGGCCTCCGGGATACGCAGTATTTT.

This clonotype was seen more than once but under ten times. The chain employs TRBV11-2 and TRBJ1-2; TRBD1 agrees at 7 bases. Germline V gives CDR1 SGHAT, CDR2 FQNNGV. The CDR3 extends over 13 amino acids. Trimming at V came to 5 bases and at J to 8 bases, leaving 8 bases not matched to a gene. The CDR3 nucleotides are TGTGCCAGCAGCCTTACAGGGGATCAGGGCTACACCTTC. This translates into CASSLTGDQGYTF.